This T cell receptor (beta chain) emerged from a study of T-cell reconstitution after alpha-beta-depleted transplantation in children. The sample holds many counts of this clonotype. What it binds is not known. Unique molecular identifiers were used in preparing the TCRbeta library. TCRdb reprocessed the PCR reads via MiXCR and lists one record per CDR3 protein. The profile shows under 300,000 distinct CDR3 sequences, around a tenth of them singletons. General observations from the study: Reportedly, roughly two months post-transplant, alpha-beta T cells arose from several hundred expanded graft clones. The main origin of T-cell counts and diversity one year after transplant was newly produced T cells. Surviving recipient T cells and intrathymic progenitors accounted for some patients' high TCRbeta diversity at day 60.

This sample comprised peripheral blood, obtained 180 days after TCRalphabeta/CD19-depleted stem cell transplant. The source of this sequence is a male patient between 2 and 15 years old who had a stem cell transplant for chronic granulomatous disease, so the T cells may come from the graft donor.

The DNA of the CDR3 is TGTGCCAGCAGCTCCGGACTAGCGGGGGAGCTCTCCTACAATGAGCAGTTCTTC. Protein sequence: CASSSGLAGELSYNEQFF. The genes are TRBV7-6 and TRBJ2-1; 13 nucleotides align to TRBD2. In germline, CDR1 is SGHVS, CDR2 FNYEAQ. CDR3 size: 18 residues. The V and J ends lost 4 bases and 0 bases, in that order; junction bases with no gene match: 6.